These 28 T cell receptor beta chains were all obtained from the same sample, sequenced in a study of monozygotic twins with inflammatory bowel disease. One entry per CDR3 protein, without DNA, is what TCRdb gives after re-calling the 5' RACE reads. The sample has over 150,000 distinct CDR3 sequences, and its top ten clones hold roughly 2.3%. Sequencing was carried out using blood. Every receptor here comes from a human donor with ulcerative colitis or Crohn's disease, or a healthy co-twin of an affected twin (not recorded which).

The V and J genes are TRBV7-9 and TRBJ1-1; the D call from TCRdb, TRBD1, cannot be confirmed without DNA. The CDR3 totals 13 residues. The germline CDR1 and CDR2 sequences are SEHNR and FQNEAQ (reference sequence). This chain's CDR3 is CASSWDSNTEAFF.

The chain uses TRBV5-4 and TRBJ1-6; lacking DNA, the TRBD1 call made by TCRdb goes unchecked. The CDR3 length is 17 residues. The V gene's germline CDR1 is SGHNT and CDR2 YYREEE (reference sequence). CDR3 amino acids: CASSPRRGLGDNSPLHF.

This chain uses TRBV27 with TRBJ1-5; no DNA is available, so the TRBD1 call from TCRdb remains unchecked. Germline CDR1 and CDR2: MNHEY and SMNVEV (reference sequence). The CDR3 sequence is 15 residues long. CDR3 sequence reads: CASSLLFRGHQPQHF.

This rearrangement joins TRBV5-1 to TRBJ1-2; lacking DNA, the TRBD1 call made by TCRdb goes unchecked. CDR1 SGHRS and CDR2 YFSETQ come from the germline V gene. This CDR3 has 12 amino acids. CDR3 residues: CASSTEGDGYTF.

The chain couples TRBV6-5 to TRBJ2-2. Germline V gene lookup returns CDR1 MNHEY and CDR2 SVGAGI. This CDR3 has 11 residues. CDR3 region: CASSRAGELFF.

V and J are TRBV20-1 and TRBJ2-3; the D gene TCRdb calls, TRBD2, cannot be checked with no DNA. The CDR3 extends over 17 amino acids. From germline, CDR1 is DFQATT and CDR2 SNEGSKA (reference sequence). CDR3 protein: CSAPLGLAGGPADTQYF.

This rearrangement joins TRBV5-1 to TRBJ2-7; TCRdb's D call, TRBD1, is unchecked because there is no DNA. CDR1 and CDR2 from the germline V gene are SGHRS and YFSETQ. The CDR3 has 15 residues. This CDR3 is CASSNGQGGRNEQYF.

V usage is TRBV7-9 and J usage is TRBJ1-5; TCRdb gives TRBD1 as the D gene, but with no DNA this cannot be confirmed. CDR1 SEHNR and CDR2 FQNEAQ come from the germline V gene (reference sequence). The CDR3 sequence is 13 residues long. The CDR3 loop reads CASSLQGGQPQHF.

The chain combines TRBV20-1 with TRBJ1-5; checking the TCRdb D call of TRBD1 is not possible without DNA. Germline CDR1 is DFQATT and CDR2 is SNEGSKA (reference sequence). The CDR3 loop spans 14 amino acids. This CDR3 is CSARTGLSNQPQHF.

The chain links TRBV20-1 to TRBJ1-1. CDR1 DFQATT and CDR2 SNEGSKA come from the germline V gene (reference sequence). The CDR3 consists of 14 residues. CDR3 residues: CSAREIDRNTEAFF.

The genes are TRBV10-3 and TRBJ2-7; no DNA is available, so the TRBD1 call from TCRdb remains unchecked. Per the germline V gene, CDR1 is ENHRY and CDR2 is SYGVKD. The CDR3 extends over 13 amino acids. CDR3 region: CAISDGSGGRLYF.

The V gene is TRBV5-4, the J gene TRBJ1-4; the D call from TCRdb, TRBD1, cannot be confirmed without DNA. The CDR3 covers 13 residues. Germline V gene lookup returns CDR1 SGHNT and CDR2 YYREEE (reference sequence). The chain's CDR3 is CASSANRGEKLFF.

The chain recombines TRBV5-1 with TRBJ2-1; TCRdb names TRBD1, which stays unverified in the absence of DNA. Germline V gives CDR1 SGHRS, CDR2 YFSETQ. The CDR3 is 15 amino acids. CDR3 region: CASSFHDRGENEQFF. The full variable domain, with the rest looked up from reference TRBV5-1 and TRBJ2-1, is KAGVTQTPRYLIKTRGQQVTLSCSPISGHRSVSWYQQTPGQGLQFLFEYFSETQRNKGNFPGRFSGRQFSNSRSEMNVSTLELGDSALYLCASSFHDRGENEQFFGPGTRLTVL.

The chain recombines TRBV7-2 with TRBJ2-5; TCRdb proposes TRBD2, but this gene call is untestable without DNA. Per the germline V gene, CDR1 is SGHTA and CDR2 is FQGNSA. The CDR3 loop spans 15 amino acids. The CDR3 sequence is CASSLQGTNQETQYF. The whole variable domain, remainder taken from reference TRBV7-2 and TRBJ2-5, is GAGVSQSPSNKVTEKGKDVELRCDPISGHTALYWYRQSLGQGLEFLIYFQGNSAPDKSGLPSDRFSAERTGGSVSTLTIQRTQQEDSAVYLCASSLQGTNQETQYFGPGTRLLVL.

This rearrangement joins TRBV5-1 to TRBJ2-5. Germline V gene lookup returns CDR1 SGHRS and CDR2 YFSETQ. This CDR3 comprises 18 residues. The CDR3 region is CASSLEFPITADGQTQYF.

The chain joins TRBV18 to TRBJ1-1; absent DNA, TCRdb's TRBD1 call cannot be checked. CDR1 KGHSH and CDR2 LQKENI come from the germline V gene. The CDR3 loop spans 13 amino acids. CDR3 amino acids: CASRQAGGTEAFF.

The chain links TRBV5-1 to TRBJ2-1. The CDR3 has 15 amino acids. CDR1 SGHRS and CDR2 YFSETQ come from the germline V gene. This CDR3 is CASSLAANSYNEQFF.

The gene calls are TRBV2 and TRBJ2-7; TCRdb's D call of TRBD1 is untestable without DNA. There are 15 residues in the CDR3. Germline-derived CDR1 and CDR2 are SNHLY and FYNNEI. CDR3 region: CASSSGQGLVYEQYF.

This CDR3 reads CASSPITGNTEAFF. The genes are TRBV11-2 and TRBJ1-1; the TCRdb D gene call, TRBD1, has no DNA to confirm it. The CDR3 totals 14 residues. Germline V CDR1 and CDR2: SGHAT, FQNNGV.

The J gene is TRBJ2-1, the V gene TRBV5-1; TCRdb's D call, TRBD1, is unchecked because there is no DNA. The germline gives CDR1 SGHRS, CDR2 YFSETQ. The CDR3 is 16 amino acids. CDR3: CASSLQGQGAADEQFF.

V is TRBV12-3 or TRBV12-4 and J is TRBJ1-5. The CDR3 runs to 17 residues. CDR3 in amino acids: CASSLGEVGYSNQPQHF.

V gene TRBV11-2 combines with J gene TRBJ2-3; absent DNA, TCRdb's TRBD1 call cannot be checked. CDR1 SGHAT and CDR2 FQNNGV come from the germline V gene. This CDR3 has 16 residues. This chain's CDR3 is CASSLYTGLGTDTQYF. Full variable domain (remainder filled in from reference TRBV11-2 and TRBJ2-3): EAGVAQSPRYKIIEKRQSVAFWCNPISGHATLYWYQQILGQGPKLLIQFQNNGVVDDSQLPKDRFSAERLKGVDSTLKIQPAKLEDSAVYLCASSLYTGLGTDTQYFGPGTRLTVL.

The chain links TRBV4-3 to TRBJ2-2; there is no DNA to check the TCRdb D call of TRBD2. CDR3 length: 17 amino acids. Germline V gives CDR1 LGHNA, CDR2 YSLEER. CDR3 sequence: CASSQDSGGLGTGELFF.

The rearrangement links TRBV5-1 to TRBJ2-2. The CDR3 length is 13 residues. Germline CDR1 SGHRS, CDR2 YFSETQ. The CDR3 is CASSWGRPGELFF.

The chain combines TRBV5-1 with TRBJ2-7; the TCRdb D gene call, TRBD1, has no DNA to confirm it. There are 15 residues in the CDR3. Per the germline V gene, CDR1 is SGHRS and CDR2 is YFSETQ. Here the CDR3 reads CASSLEGQELYEQYF. Drawing the rest from reference TRBV5-1 and TRBJ2-7, the complete variable domain is KAGVTQTPRYLIKTRGQQVTLSCSPISGHRSVSWYQQTPGQGLQFLFEYFSETQRNKGNFPGRFSGRQFSNSRSEMNVSTLELGDSALYLCASSLEGQELYEQYFGPGTRLTVT.

The chain is built from TRBV12-3 or TRBV12-4 and TRBJ2-1; TCRdb lists TRBD1, though no DNA is available to test this call. This CDR3 is 13 amino acids long. CDR3 protein: CASRTSRGNEQFF.

The genes are TRBV5-1 and TRBJ2-1; TCRdb's assignment of TRBD2 cannot be checked, as there is no DNA. Germline-derived CDR1 and CDR2 are SGHRS and YFSETQ. The CDR3 runs to 16 residues. CDR3 region: CASSLWASGGADEQFF. The variable domain in full, with the rest retrieved from reference TRBV5-1 and TRBJ2-1, is KAGVTQTPRYLIKTRGQQVTLSCSPISGHRSVSWYQQTPGQGLQFLFEYFSETQRNKGNFPGRFSGRQFSNSRSEMNVSTLELGDSALYLCASSLWASGGADEQFFGPGTRLTVL.

This chain links TRBV7-8 with TRBJ2-1. Germline CDR1 is SGHVS and CDR2 is FQNEAQ. CDR3 length: 15 amino acids. CDR3 sequence: CASSYSGSSYNEQFF.